This T cell receptor beta chain was found in a study of regulatory T cells in long-lasting Graves disease. Stated time point: newly diagnosed GD, antithyroid drugs for less than 3 months. The TCR library used RNA extracted from PBMCs. V gave up 4 bases and J gave up 3 bases; unmatched junction bases: 8. The CDR3 extends over 15 amino acids. The germline V gene has CDR1 SGDLS and CDR2 YYNGEE. Combining iRepertoire HTBI primers with Arm-PCR of CDR3 regions, the authors built TCR beta libraries. TCRdb used MiXCR to reprocess the multiplex PCR reads, holding one entry per CDR3 protein. The sample carries under 500,000 distinct CDR3 sequences, 16% recorded once. Another study also made use of these data, one on T cells in Graves' hyperthyroidism and ophthalmopathy.

This TCR was sampled from a woman in her 30s with Graves disease. The material sequenced was peripheral blood mononuclear cells (PBMCs), taken at new diagnosis, from a patient treated with antithyroid drugs. This chain connects TRBV9 to TRBJ2-7; the match to TRBD1 covers 9 bases. CDR3 coding DNA: TGTGCCAGCAGCCCAGGGGGGGACAGGGTCTACGAGCAGTACTTC. This encodes CASSPGGDRVYEQYF.